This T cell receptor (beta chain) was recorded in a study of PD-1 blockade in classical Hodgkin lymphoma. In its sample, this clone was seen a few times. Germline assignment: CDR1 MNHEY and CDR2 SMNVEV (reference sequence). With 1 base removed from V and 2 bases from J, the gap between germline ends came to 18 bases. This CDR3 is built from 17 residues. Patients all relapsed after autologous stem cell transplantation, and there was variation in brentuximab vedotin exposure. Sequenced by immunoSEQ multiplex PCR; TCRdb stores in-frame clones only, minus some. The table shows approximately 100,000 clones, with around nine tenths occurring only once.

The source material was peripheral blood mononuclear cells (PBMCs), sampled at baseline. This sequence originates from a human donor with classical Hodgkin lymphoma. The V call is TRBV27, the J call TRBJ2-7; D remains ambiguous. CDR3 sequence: CASSLYGPLSLPYEQYF. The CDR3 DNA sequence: TGTGCCAGCAGTTTATATGGGCCCCTCAGTTTGCCCTACGAGCAGTACTTC.